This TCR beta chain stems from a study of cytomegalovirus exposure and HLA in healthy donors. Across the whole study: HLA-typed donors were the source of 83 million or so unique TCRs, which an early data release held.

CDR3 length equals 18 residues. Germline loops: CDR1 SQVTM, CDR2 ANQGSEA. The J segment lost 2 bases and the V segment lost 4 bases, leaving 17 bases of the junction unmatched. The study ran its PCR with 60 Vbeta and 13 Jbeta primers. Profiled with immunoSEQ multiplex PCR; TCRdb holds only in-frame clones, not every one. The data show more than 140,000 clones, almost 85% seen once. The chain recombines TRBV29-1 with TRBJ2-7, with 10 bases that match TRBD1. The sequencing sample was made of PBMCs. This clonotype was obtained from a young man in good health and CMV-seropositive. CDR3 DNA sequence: TGCAGCGTTGGGTGGGGCGGGTTAGACAGGGGGCCTCCCTACGAGCAGTACTTC. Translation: CSVGWGGLDRGPPYEQYF.